This record covers a single T cell receptor (beta chain). As yet, its antigen is unknown. The sample is drawn from a study of T cell repertoires in cytomegalovirus infection. On the study more broadly: Well-studied HLA-B-restricted CMV epitopes were used in the study alongside recently identified HLA-C-restricted ones. Public TCR beta signatures indicated both CMV infection and matching HLA type.

The CDR3 sequence is 15 residues long. Trimming took off 3 bases at V and 3 bases at J, with 14 bases between the two ends. From germline, CDR1 is SEHNR and CDR2 FQNEAQ (reference sequence). TCRdb re-analysed the reads in MiXCR, keeping a single row per CDR3 protein. The table lists tens of thousands of distinct CDR3 sequences, about a fifth of them singletons. This TCR was sampled from a human donor in good health (CMV status not recorded). Some clones in this sample may be carry-over from other donors' samples. J is TRBJ1-2 and V is TRBV7-9; D is possibly TRBD1 (6 bases). This specimen consisted of CD8+ T cells from cultured PBMCs, obtained from culture after CMV antigen stimulation. CDR3 sequence (DNA): TGTGCCAGCAGCTTGGGGGGGGCATCGGACTATGGCTACACCTTC. Protein sequence: CASSLGGASDYGYTF.